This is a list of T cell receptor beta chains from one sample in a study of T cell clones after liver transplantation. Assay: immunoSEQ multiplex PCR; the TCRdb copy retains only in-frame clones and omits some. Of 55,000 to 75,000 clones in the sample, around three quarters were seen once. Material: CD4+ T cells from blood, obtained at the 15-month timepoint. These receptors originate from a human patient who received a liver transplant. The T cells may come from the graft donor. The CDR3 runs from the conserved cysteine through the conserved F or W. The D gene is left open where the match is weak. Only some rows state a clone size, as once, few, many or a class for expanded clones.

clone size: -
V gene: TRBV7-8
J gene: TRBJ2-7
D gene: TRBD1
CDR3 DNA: TGTGCCAGCAGCTCCGGACAGGACTACGAGCAGTACTTC
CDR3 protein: CASSSGQDYEQYF

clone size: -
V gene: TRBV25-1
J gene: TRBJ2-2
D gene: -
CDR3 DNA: TGTGCCAGCCAAGGACAGTCGAACACCGGGGAGCTGTTTTTT
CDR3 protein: CASQGQSNTGELFF

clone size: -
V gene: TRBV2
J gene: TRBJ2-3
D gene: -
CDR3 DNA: TGTGCCAGCAGTGTCTCTGGCGCCCGCACAGATACGCAGTATTTT
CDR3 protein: CASSVSGARTDTQYF

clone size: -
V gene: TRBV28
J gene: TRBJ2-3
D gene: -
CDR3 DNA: TGTGCCAGCAGTCCGACGGGGATCACAGATACGCAGTATTTT
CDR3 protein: CASSPTGITDTQYF

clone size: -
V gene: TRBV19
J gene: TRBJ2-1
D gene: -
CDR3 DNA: TGTGCCAGTAGTCAAATACATGAGCAGTTCTTC
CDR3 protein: CASSQIHEQFF

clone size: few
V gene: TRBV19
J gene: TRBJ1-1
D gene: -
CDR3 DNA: TGTGCCAGTGGAACCGGCTGGAACACTGAAGCTTTCTTT
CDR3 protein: CASGTGWNTEAFF

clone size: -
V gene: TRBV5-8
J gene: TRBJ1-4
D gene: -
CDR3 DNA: TGTGCCAGCAGCTGGGGGGTGGCAGACGAAGGGAAACTGTTTTTT
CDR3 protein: CASSWGVADEGKLFF

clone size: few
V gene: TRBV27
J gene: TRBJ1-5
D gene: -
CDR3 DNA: TGTGCCAGCAGTTTTATAGATCAGCCCCAGCATTTT
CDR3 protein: CASSFIDQPQHF

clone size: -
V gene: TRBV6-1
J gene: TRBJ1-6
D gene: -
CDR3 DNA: TGTGCCAGCAGTGAACAGGGGTCGGATAATTCACCCCTCCACTTT
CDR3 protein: CASSEQGSDNSPLHF

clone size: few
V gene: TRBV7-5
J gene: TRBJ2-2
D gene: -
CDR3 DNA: TGTGCCAGAAGTGAGGGGGAGGGACTAGCGGGCAACACCGGGGAGCTGTTTTTT
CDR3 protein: CARSEGEGLAGNTGELFF

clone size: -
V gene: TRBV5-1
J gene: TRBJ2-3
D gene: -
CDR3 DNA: TGCGCCAGCAGCTTGGATGGTGGTAGTTTGAACTCAGATACGCAGTATTTT
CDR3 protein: CASSLDGGSLNSDTQYF

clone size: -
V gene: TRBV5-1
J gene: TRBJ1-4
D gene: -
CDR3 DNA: TGCGCCAGCAGCTTGGGGCGCGAAGGCGAACTGTTTTTT
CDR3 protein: CASSLGREGELFF

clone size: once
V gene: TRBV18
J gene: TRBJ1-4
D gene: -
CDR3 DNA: TGTGCCAGCTCACCACGCTCAGGGTTCGATGAAAAACTGTTTTTT
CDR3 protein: CASSPRSGFDEKLFF

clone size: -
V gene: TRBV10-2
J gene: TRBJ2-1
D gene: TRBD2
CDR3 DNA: TGCGCCAGCAGTGCAGACTTGGTGGGACTAGACAATGAGCAGTTCTTC
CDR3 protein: CASSADLVGLDNEQFF

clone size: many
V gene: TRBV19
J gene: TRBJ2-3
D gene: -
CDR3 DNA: TGTGCCAGTAGTATAGGGAGGAGGACAGTCACTAGCACAGATACGCAGTATTTT
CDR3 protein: CASSIGRRTVTSTDTQYF

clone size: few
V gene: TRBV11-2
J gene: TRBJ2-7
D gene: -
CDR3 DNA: TGTGCCAGCAGCTTAGATGGTTATCAGCCTACCTACGAGCAGTACTTC
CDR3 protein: CASSLDGYQPTYEQYF

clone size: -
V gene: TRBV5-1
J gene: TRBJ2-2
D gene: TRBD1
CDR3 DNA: TGCGCCAGCAGCTTGAGAGGGACAGGGGCGAACACCGGGGAGCTGTTTTTT
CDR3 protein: CASSLRGTGANTGELFF

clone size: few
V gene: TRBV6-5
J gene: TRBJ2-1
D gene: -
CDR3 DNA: TGTGCCAGCAGCCTATCCCTAGCAACGAATGAGCAGTTCTTC
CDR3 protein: CASSLSLATNEQFF

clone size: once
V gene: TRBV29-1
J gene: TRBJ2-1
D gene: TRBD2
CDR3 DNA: TGCAGCGTTGCTGACGGGACTAGCGGGAGTATAGGAGATGAGCAGTTCTTC
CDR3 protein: CSVADGTSGSIGDEQFF

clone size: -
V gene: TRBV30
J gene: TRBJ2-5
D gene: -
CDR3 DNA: TGTGCCTGGGAAACAGGGCGTGGAGAGACCCAGTACTTC
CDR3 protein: CAWETGRGETQYF

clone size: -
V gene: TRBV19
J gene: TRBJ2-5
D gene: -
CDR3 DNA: TGTGCCAGTAGCTTACAGGGAGGTGAGACCCAGTACTTC
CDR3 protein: CASSLQGGETQYF

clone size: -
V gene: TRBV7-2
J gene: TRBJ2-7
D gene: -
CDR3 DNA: TGTGCCAGCAGCTTACAGGGAAGCTCCTACGAGCAGTACTTC
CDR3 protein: CASSLQGSSYEQYF

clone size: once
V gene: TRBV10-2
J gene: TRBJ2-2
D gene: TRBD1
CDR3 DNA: TGCGCCAGCAGGGGAGGACAGGGGGTCACCGGGGAGCTGTTTTTT
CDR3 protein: CASRGGQGVTGELFF

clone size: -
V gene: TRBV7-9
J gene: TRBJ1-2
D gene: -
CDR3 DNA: TGTGCCAGCAGCCCCGATGGGGGGGGTAACTATGGCTACACCTTC
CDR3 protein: CASSPDGGGNYGYTF

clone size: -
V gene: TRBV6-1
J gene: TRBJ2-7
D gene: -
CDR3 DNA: TGTGCCAGCAGTGAACGTCGCAGGGCGGACGAGCAGTACTTC
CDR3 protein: CASSERRRADEQYF

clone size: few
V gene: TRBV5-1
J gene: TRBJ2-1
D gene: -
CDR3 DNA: TGCGCCAGCAGCTTGGGGCCGGTTTCAGGGGACAATGAGCAGTTCTTC
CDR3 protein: CASSLGPVSGDNEQFF

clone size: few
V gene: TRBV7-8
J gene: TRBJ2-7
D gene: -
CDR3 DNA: TGTGCCAGCAGCTCGTCTCGTGGCGGCGAGCAGTACTTC
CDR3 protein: CASSSSRGGEQYF

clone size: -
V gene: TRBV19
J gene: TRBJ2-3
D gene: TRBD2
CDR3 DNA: TGTGCCAGTAGCACTGGGACTACCAGGCTTGGAGATACGCAGTATTTT
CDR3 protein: CASSTGTTRLGDTQYF

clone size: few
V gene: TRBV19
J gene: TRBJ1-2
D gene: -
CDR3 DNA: TGTGCCAGTAGTATTCCCGGGACCTATGGCTACACCTTC
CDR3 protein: CASSIPGTYGYTF

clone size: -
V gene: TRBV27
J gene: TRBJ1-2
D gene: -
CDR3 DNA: TGTGCCAGCAGTTTACAGGGCGCGGGTGGCTACACCTTC
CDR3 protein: CASSLQGAGGYTF

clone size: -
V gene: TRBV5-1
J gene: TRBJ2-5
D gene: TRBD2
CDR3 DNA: TGCGCCAGCAGCTTGGCTAGCGGGGGTATGGAGACCCAGTACTTC
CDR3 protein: CASSLASGGMETQYF

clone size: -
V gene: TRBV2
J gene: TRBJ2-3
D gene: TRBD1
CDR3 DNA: TGTGCCAGCAGTATAGAAAGACAGGGCGGTACGCAGTATTTT
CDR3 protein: CASSIERQGGTQYF

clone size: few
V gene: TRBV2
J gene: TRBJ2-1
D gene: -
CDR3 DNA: TGTGCCAGCAGTGAAAGTGGGGAGTTATTCAATGAGCAGTTCTTC
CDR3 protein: CASSESGELFNEQFF

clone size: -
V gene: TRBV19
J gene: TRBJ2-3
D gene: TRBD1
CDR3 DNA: TGTGCCAGTAGTATAGTGACAGGGGCTGGCACAGATACGCAGTATTTT
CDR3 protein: CASSIVTGAGTDTQYF

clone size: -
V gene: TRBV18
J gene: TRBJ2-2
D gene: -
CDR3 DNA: TGTGCCAGCTCACCAGCTTTAACTAACACCGGGGAGCTGTTTTTT
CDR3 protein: CASSPALTNTGELFF

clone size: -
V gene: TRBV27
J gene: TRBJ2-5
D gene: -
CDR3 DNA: TGTGCCAGCAGTTTCGGCAGGGCACAAGAGACCCAGTACTTC
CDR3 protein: CASSFGRAQETQYF

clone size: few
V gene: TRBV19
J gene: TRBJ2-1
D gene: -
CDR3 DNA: TGTGCCAGTAGTCCCCAGGCAGCCTCGGATGAGCAGTTCTTC
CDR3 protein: CASSPQAASDEQFF

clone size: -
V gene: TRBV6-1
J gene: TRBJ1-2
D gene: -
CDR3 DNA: TGTGCCAGCAGCAGAGATAACGTCCCCCGTGGCTACACCTTC
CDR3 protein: CASSRDNVPRGYTF

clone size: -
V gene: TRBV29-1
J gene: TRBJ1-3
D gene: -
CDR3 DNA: TGCAGCGCAGGGACTTCTGGAAACACCATATATTTT
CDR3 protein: CSAGTSGNTIYF

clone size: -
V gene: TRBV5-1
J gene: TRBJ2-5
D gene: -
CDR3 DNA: TGCGCCAGCAGCCCCCGCCAGGTACAAGAGACCCAGTACTTC
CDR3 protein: CASSPRQVQETQYF

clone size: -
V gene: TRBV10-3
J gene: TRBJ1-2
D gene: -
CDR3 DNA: TGTGCCATCTCTCCGACCCAAACAGGCACCTATGGCTACACCTTC
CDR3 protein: CAISPTQTGTYGYTF

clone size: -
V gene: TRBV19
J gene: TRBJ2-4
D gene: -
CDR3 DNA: TGTGCCAGTAGTTCCCAGCGGCCAAAAAACATTCAGTACTTC
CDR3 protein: CASSSQRPKNIQYF

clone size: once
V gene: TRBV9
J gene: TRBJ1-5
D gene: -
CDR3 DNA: TGTGCCAGCAGCGTGGGAGGGCTTGGCAATCAGCCCCAGCATTTT
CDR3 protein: CASSVGGLGNQPQHF

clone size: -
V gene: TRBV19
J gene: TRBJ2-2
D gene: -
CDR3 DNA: TGTGCCAGTAGTATACAGAACACCGGGGAGCTGTTTTTT
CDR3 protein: CASSIQNTGELFF

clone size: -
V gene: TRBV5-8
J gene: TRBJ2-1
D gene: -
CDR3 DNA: TGTGCCAGCAGCGTGTGGGGGTCCTACAATGAGCAGTTCTTC
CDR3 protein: CASSVWGSYNEQFF

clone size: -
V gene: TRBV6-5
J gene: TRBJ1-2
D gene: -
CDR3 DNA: TGTGCCAGCAGCCGCTTACAGGGATATGGCTACACCTTC
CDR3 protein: CASSRLQGYGYTF

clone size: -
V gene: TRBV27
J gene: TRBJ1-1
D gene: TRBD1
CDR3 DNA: TGTGCCAGCAGTTTAGGCCACCCCCAAGGGGGCGTAGGCACTGAAGCTTTCTTT
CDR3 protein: CASSLGHPQGGVGTEAFF

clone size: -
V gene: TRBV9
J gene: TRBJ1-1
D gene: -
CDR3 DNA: TGTGCCAGCAGCAGCGACAGGCGGGACACTGAAGCTTTCTTT
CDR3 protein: CASSSDRRDTEAFF

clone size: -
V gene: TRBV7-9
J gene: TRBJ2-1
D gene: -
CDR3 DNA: TGTGCCAGCAGCCCAGGGGCAAAAGATGAGCAGTTCTTC
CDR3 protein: CASSPGAKDEQFF

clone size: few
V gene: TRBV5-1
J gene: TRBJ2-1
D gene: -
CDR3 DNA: TGCGCCAGCAGCCGGAACATAGACAATGAGCAGTTCTTC
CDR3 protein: CASSRNIDNEQFF

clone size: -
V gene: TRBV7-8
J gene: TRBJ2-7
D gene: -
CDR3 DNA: TGTGCCAGCAGCTTACTCGACAGATCCGAGCAGTACTTC
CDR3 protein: CASSLLDRSEQYF

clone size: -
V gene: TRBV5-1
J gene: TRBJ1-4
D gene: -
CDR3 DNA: TGCGCCAGCAGCTTTCAGTTTACTAATGAAAAACTGTTTTTT
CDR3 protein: CASSFQFTNEKLFF

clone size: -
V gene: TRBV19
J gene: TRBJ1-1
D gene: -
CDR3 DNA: TGTGCCAGTAGTGATCGGGCAGGGGCGTACACTGAAGCTTTCTTT
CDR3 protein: CASSDRAGAYTEAFF

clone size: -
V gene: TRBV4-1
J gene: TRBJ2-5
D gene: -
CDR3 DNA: TGCGCCAGCAGCCACCAGGCCTTTCAAGAGACCCAGTACTTC
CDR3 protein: CASSHQAFQETQYF

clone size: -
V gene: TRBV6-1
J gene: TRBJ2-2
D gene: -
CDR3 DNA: TGTGCCAGCGAATCCCGGGGAGGGAACACCGGGGAGCTGTTTTTT
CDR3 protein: CASESRGGNTGELFF

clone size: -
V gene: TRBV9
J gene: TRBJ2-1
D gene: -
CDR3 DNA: TGTGCCAGCAGCCCTGGGGTTGGCAATGAGCAGTTCTTC
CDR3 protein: CASSPGVGNEQFF

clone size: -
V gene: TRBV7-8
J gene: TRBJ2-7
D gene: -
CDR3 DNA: TGTGCCAGCAGCTTGACAGGGGAGGGTAATTGGCAGTACTTC
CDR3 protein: CASSLTGEGNWQYF

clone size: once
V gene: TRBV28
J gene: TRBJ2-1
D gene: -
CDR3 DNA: TGTGCCAGCAGTTTTTCAGACAGTACCTACAATGAGCAGTTCTTC
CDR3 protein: CASSFSDSTYNEQFF

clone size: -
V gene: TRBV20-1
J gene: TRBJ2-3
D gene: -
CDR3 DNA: TGCAGTGCTAGCGCGGGAGATACGCAGTATTTT
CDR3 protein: CSASAGDTQYF